This TCR beta chain is drawn from a study of blood T cell repertoires in COVID-19. Background on the study: Specimens from acute and convalescent COVID-19 originated in the United States, Italy and Spain.

As originally analysed: Quantification of nucleated cells was approximated via reference gene primer amplification. Clones were read by immunoSEQ multiplex PCR, and TCRdb kept only the in-frame ones, dropping some. Clone size and V and J calls were adopted from that table, with D and trimming inferred from the DNA. Among tens of thousands of clones, less than 95% were seen once, and the ten largest hold 4.8%. CDR1 is LNHDA and CDR2 is SQIVND in the germline V gene (reference sequence). J lost 4 bases, V lost 5 bases, and 1 base had no gene match. This CDR3 is 12 amino acids long. This clone was seen a handful of times.

This sequence originates from a human donor in a cohort sampled during active COVID-19. Sequenced material: peripheral blood. This sequence joins TRBV19 and TRBJ2-7; the match to TRBD1 covers 8 bases. CDR3 DNA sequence: TGTGCCAGTAGTGACAGGGGTTACGAGCAGTACTTC. Its translation: CASSDRGYEQYF.